This TCR beta chain was sequenced for a study of cytomegalovirus exposure and HLA in healthy donors. Notes on the study in general: When analyzed later, the rates of TCR association showed variation by HLA locus, with DRB1 the most and HLA-C the fewest. In an earlier analysis, in some 500 donors, most V segments appeared productive either ~87% or ~30% of the time. Indistinguishable V segments such as TRBV6-2 and TRBV6-3 were excluded.

The PCR contained 60 Vbeta and 13 Jbeta primers. The method was immunoSEQ multiplex PCR; TCRdb's version includes in-frame clones alone and lacks a portion of them. The table lists around 150,000 clones, roughly 81% of them singletons. With regard to this clone: Its target is not known.

Trimming removed 10 bases at V and 3 bases at J, with 18 bases between. The CDR3 has 14 amino acids. Germline-derived CDR1 and CDR2 are MNHNS and SASEGT. The chain uses TRBV6-1 and TRBJ1-1, with a possible D match to TRBD1 (6 bases). Source material: PBMCs. The source is a woman aged 45-60 years in good health and CMV-seronegative. CDR3 loop: CATPPQGRYTEAFF. The CDR3 bases are TGTGCCACCCCCCCACAGGGTAGGTACACTGAAGCTTTCTTT.